This T cell receptor (beta chain) is from a study of T cells in Graves' hyperthyroidism and ophthalmopathy. Overall study results and limits: Stable hyperthyroidism and ophthalmopathy were separated using 13 V-J signatures. Most clonotypes expanded in the thyroid (above 0.001) were also present in blood.

This clonotype was recorded at least ten times. Its specificity is unknown. V gave up 6 bases and J gave up 1 base, with 9 bases separating them. CDR3 length: 13 residues. Germline values: CDR1 MNHEY, CDR2 SVGEGT. There were TCR beta CDR3 regions amplified from RNA transcripts. HTBI primers were the set used in a first-round RT-PCR of the TCR CDR3. Each CDR3 protein gets one entry after TCRdb re-called the multiplex PCR reads with MiXCR. The data contain 30,000 to 40,000 distinct CDR3 sequences, 49% of them seen just once; the ten biggest clones take up 6.2%. This clonotype was sampled from a woman aged 45 to 65 with Graves' hyperthyroidism that later progressed to Graves' ophthalmopathy. The specimen sequenced was blood. The chain carries TRBV6-2 or TRBV6-3 and TRBJ2-5, with D unresolved. Here the CDR3 reads CASRLSPQETQYF. CDR3 sequence (DNA): TGTGCCAGCAGATTAAGTCCCCAAGAGACCCAGTACTTC.